This T cell receptor (beta chain) was documented in a study of identical twins. The CDR3 consists of 14 residues. Germline values: CDR1 SGHDN, CDR2 FVKESK. With 3 bases removed from V and 10 bases from J, the gap between germline ends came to 16 bases. The table lists this clonotype with many counts. TCRdb called the 5' RACE reads again in MiXCR, with one record for every CDR3 protein. The sample includes roughly 710,000 distinct CDR3 sequences, around 6% of them seen just once. V is TRBV14 and J is TRBJ2-1, with a weak D call TRBD2 (5 bases). The source is a young man in good health. Sequenced sample: naive T cells sorted from blood. This chain's CDR3 is CASSHGLLPREQFF. The CDR3 bases are TGTGCCAGCAGCCACGGACTGCTTCCACGGGAGCAGTTCTTC.